One and the same sample provided the 24 T cell receptor beta chains below, sequenced in a study of shared clonotypes between healthy human individuals. Some clones are missing from TCRdb's copy, which holds only in-frame ones; the method was immunoSEQ multiplex PCR. The table records 490,000 or so clones, less than 80% of them present only once. Sequencing was performed on PBMCs. Every receptor here comes from a middle-aged woman in good health. Some clones in this sample may be carry-over from other donors' samples.

J is TRBJ2-1 and V is TRBV9, with D possibly TRBD2 on 7 matching bases. Germline CDR1 and CDR2: SGDLS and YYNGEE. The CDR3 has 15 residues. The ends were cut back, 4 bases at V and 6 bases at J, with 17 bases in the middle. The CDR3: CASSQYSGTLNEQFF. The CDR3 DNA is TGTGCCAGCAGCCAATACAGCGGGACACTCAATGAGCAGTTCTTC.

This sequence joins TRBV5-1 and TRBJ2-7; D could derive from TRBD1 or TRBD2 (5 bases each). The CDR3 consists of 14 residues. The V end was cut by 4 bases, the J end by 1 base, with 12 bases between. Germline CDR1 reads SGHRS; CDR2 reads YFSETQ. The CDR3 coding sequence is TGCGCCAGCAGCCTGGGACCGGTATCCTACGAGCAGTACTTC. It is translated as CASSLGPVSYEQYF.

The chain combines TRBV6-9 with TRBJ1-5; D is perhaps TRBD1 (6 bases). CDR3 size: 17 residues. Trimming shortened V by 0 bases and J by 0 bases, and 12 bases separated the two germline ends. CDR1 is MNHGY and CDR2 is SVAAGI in the germline V gene. The CDR3 reads CASSYSSAGASNQPQHF. For the CDR3, the DNA is TGTGCCAGCAGTTATTCGAGTGCAGGGGCTAGCAATCAGCCCCAGCATTTT.

The CDR3 spells CASSGGLVFGEQFF. In DNA form, the CDR3 reads TGTGCCAGCAGTGGGGGACTAGTTTTTGGTGAGCAGTTCTTC. V gene TRBV6-1 combines with J gene TRBJ2-1; 8 bases are a match to TRBD2. With 4 bases clipped from V and 9 bases from J, the junction kept 8 bases outside the gene matches. This CDR3 comprises 14 residues. Germline values: CDR1 MNHNS, CDR2 SASEGT.

This chain uses TRBV28 with TRBJ2-2; D not certain. The CDR3 spans 12 residues. The germline V gene encodes CDR1 MDHEN and CDR2 SYDVKM. In DNA, the CDR3 is TGTTTTGCGGTGGGGAACACCGGGGAGCTGTTTTTT. Its protein product is CFAVGNTGELFF.

On this clone itself: Being one base from a much bigger clone, this may be a read error. This sequence joins TRBV18 and TRBJ2-2; D not resolved. Germline loops: CDR1 KGHSH, CDR2 LQKENI. This CDR3 has 13 residues. Trimming cost V 8 bases and J 7 bases, with 14 bases left between them. CDR3 nucleotide sequence: TGTGCCAGCCTGAACCCAAGAATCGGGGAGCTGTTTTTT. This codes for CASLNPRIGELFF.

In this sample, this clone turned up a few times. V usage is TRBV10-3 and J usage is TRBJ2-6; 10 bases map to TRBD1. The CDR3 has 17 residues. The trim removed 7 bases at V and 1 base at J, leaving 7 bases unmatched. From germline, CDR1 is ENHRY and CDR2 SYGVKD. CDR3: CAINTGTGASGANVLTF. CDR3 nucleotides: TGTGCCATCAACACCGGGACAGGGGCTTCTGGGGCCAACGTCCTGACTTTC.

This chain connects TRBV10-3 to TRBJ2-5, with a weak D call TRBD1 (6 bases). V lost 4 bases and J 11 bases, leaving 17 bases between the germline ends. This CDR3 is built from 13 residues. The V gene's germline CDR1 is ENHRY and CDR2 SYGVKD. In DNA, the CDR3 is TGTGCCATCAGTGTAGGAGAGGGGGAAGAGCAGTACTTC. As protein: CAISVGEGEEQYF.

The chain recombines TRBV13 with TRBJ2-1; D gene ambiguous. Trimming stripped 5 bases from V and 11 bases from J, with 16 bases between. This CDR3 has 13 residues. Germline CDR1 is PRHDT and CDR2 is FYEKMQ (reference sequence). Written as DNA, the CDR3 is TGTGCCAGCAGCACCAGGCAAGGCCTTAAGCAGTTCTTC. This gives the protein CASSTRQGLKQFF. The full variable domain, completed using reference TRBV13 and TRBJ2-1, is AAGVIQSPRHLIKEKRETATLKCYPIPRHDTVYWYQQGPGQDPQFLISFYEKMQSDKGSIPDRFSAQQFSDYHSELNMSSLELGDSALYFCASSTRQGLKQFFGPGTRLTVL.

CDR3 sequence: CASTLDRGNQPQHF. CDR3 in DNA: TGTGCCAGTACCCTTGACAGGGGAAATCAGCCCCAGCATTTT. The chain couples TRBV19 to TRBJ1-5; 8 positions agree with TRBD1. The junction had 6 bases not matched to a gene; V was cut back by 7 bases and J by 4 bases. The germline V gene has CDR1 LNHDA and CDR2 SQIVND (reference sequence). This CDR3 has 14 amino acids.

CDR3 DNA sequence: TGTGCCAGCAGCGGCGGGACAGGGGGAGAAAAACTGTTTTTT. Translating gives CASSGGTGGEKLFF. This chain connects TRBV5-4 to TRBJ1-4; 11 bases line up with TRBD1. Trimming at V came to 4 bases and at J to 8 bases, leaving 4 bases not matched to a gene. The germline V gene encodes CDR1 SGHNT and CDR2 YYREEE (reference sequence). The length of the CDR3 is 14 residues.

The genes are TRBV21-1 and TRBJ2-7; the table names TRBD2, a call not compared with the DNA. TRBV21-1 constitutes a pseudogene. This CDR3 contains 15 residues. CDR3 coding DNA: TGTGCCAGCAGCAAAGTAGGGACTAGCTTGACCGAGCAGTACTTC. Its protein is CASSKVGTSLTEQYF.

The V gene is TRBV11-3, the J gene TRBJ2-7; 15 nucleotides line up with TRBD2. The CDR3 covers 16 residues. The germline V gene encodes CDR1 SGHNT and CDR2 YENEEA. Losses at the gene ends were 0 bases for V and 12 bases for J; bases not matched to a gene: 9. The CDR3 protein is CASSLDKRTSGREGYF. The CDR3 coding sequence is TGTGCCAGCAGCTTAGATAAACGGACTAGCGGGAGGGAGGGGTACTTC.

The chain is built from TRBV18 and TRBJ2-7; TRBD1 matches 9 bases. Germline V lookup: CDR1 KGHSH, CDR2 LQKENI. J gave up 6 bases and V 6 bases, and 9 bases lay outside the gene matches. This CDR3 contains 14 residues. As DNA, the CDR3 is TGTGCCAGCTCTCAGGACAGGGGCGGTCGCGAGCAGTACTTC. Residues: CASSQDRGGREQYF.

The chain recombines TRBV15 with TRBJ2-1; weak D call: TRBD2 (6 bases). The CDR3 consists of 14 residues. CDR1 and CDR2 (germline): LNHNV, YYDKDF (reference sequence). Trimming left V 3 bases short and J 9 bases short, with 15 bases between. The CDR3 sequence: CATSSGRENGEQFF. DNA for the CDR3: TGTGCCACCAGCAGTGGTCGGGAGAACGGTGAGCAGTTCTTC.

This clone was seen just once. The chain employs TRBV10-3 and TRBJ2-3; 8 nucleotides line up with TRBD2. The length of the CDR3 is 15 residues. Germline V gene lookup returns CDR1 ENHRY and CDR2 SYGVKD. With V trimmed by 2 bases and J by 1 base, 2 bases remained unmatched. The DNA for the CDR3 is TGTGCCATCAGTGAGCAGACTAGCGGCACAGATACGCAGTATTTT. Translated, it gives CAISEQTSGTDTQYF.

The chain joins TRBV7-2 to TRBJ1-1, with D perhaps matching TRBD1 (5 bases). This CDR3 is built from 14 residues. Between the trimmed V and J ends, which lost 5 bases and 5 bases, there was a span of 15 bases. The germline gives CDR1 SGHTA, CDR2 FQGNSA. The CDR3 region has the DNA TGTGCCAGCAGCGAGGGGATGTTATCGACTGAAGCTTTCTTT. As protein: CASSEGMLSTEAFF.

This clone was detected once. The V gene is TRBV7-9, the J gene TRBJ2-7; D may correspond to TRBD1 or TRBD2 (5 bases each). V was pared by 0 bases and J by 2 bases, with 11 bases between. The CDR3 contains 15 residues. Germline V CDR1 and CDR2: SEHNR, FQNEAQ (reference sequence). This CDR3 reads CASSLAAGTPYEQYF. In DNA form, the CDR3 reads TGTGCCAGCAGCTTAGCGGCTGGGACCCCCTACGAGCAGTACTTC.

This chain connects TRBV28 to TRBJ1-5; 10 nucleotides match TRBD1. The CDR3 is 17 residues long. CDR1 and CDR2 from the germline V gene are MDHEN and SYDVKM. The V segment lost 6 bases and the J segment 5 bases; nucleotides outside the gene matches: 13. The CDR3 DNA follows: TGTGCCAGCAGAAAAACCCGGGACAGGGGAGGGTATCAGCCCCAGCATTTT. Amino acid sequence: CASRKTRDRGGYQPQHF.

The gene calls are TRBV12-2 and TRBJ2-1; the table's TRBD2 call for D was not verified on the DNA. TRBV12-2 constitutes a pseudogene. The CDR3 runs 16 residues. CDR3 sequence (DNA): TGTGCAAGTCGGGCGAGACTAGCGGAGTACTACAATGAGCAGTTCTTC. It specifies CASRARLAEYYNEQFF.

This sequence joins TRBV6-1 and TRBJ1-5, with D unresolved. The CDR3 runs 16 residues. Between the trimmed V and J ends, which lost 1 base and 2 bases, there was a span of 12 bases. The germline gives CDR1 MNHNS, CDR2 SASEGT. The CDR3 DNA reads as TGTGCCAGCAGTGAAGGAATGGGTATCGGCAATCAGCCCCAGCATTTT. Translation gives CASSEGMGIGNQPQHF.

In its sample, this clone was seen a few times. This specimen includes other DNA sequences encoding the same CDR3. The V and J genes are TRBV9 and TRBJ1-1; 9 positions agree with TRBD1. V was clipped by 4 bases and J by 4 bases; unmatched bases: 5. Per the germline V gene, CDR1 is SGDLS and CDR2 is YYNGEE. The CDR3 sequence is 14 residues long. The CDR3 DNA reads TGTGCCAGCAGCCCACGACAGGGGGGCACTGAAGCTTTCTTT. Protein sequence: CASSPRQGGTEAFF.

Many counts were recorded for this clone. This rearrangement joins TRBV21-1 to TRBJ2-7; the table's D call TRBD2 went unverified against the DNA. TRBV21-1 is described as a pseudogene. The CDR3 contains 13 residues. The CDR3 is CASSKGVGYEQYF. The CDR3 region has the DNA TGTGCCAGCAGCAAAGGGGTCGGGTACGAGCAGTACTTC.

This chain links TRBV18 with TRBJ2-7, with 10 bases identical to TRBD2. Germline assignment: CDR1 KGHSH and CDR2 LQKENI. The CDR3 is 16 residues long. The junction had 5 bases not matched to a gene; V was cut back by 3 bases and J by 0 bases. CDR3 nucleotides: TGTGCCAGCTCACCTACTCCTAGCGGGAGCTCCTACGAGCAGTACTTC. Its translation is CASSPTPSGSSYEQYF.